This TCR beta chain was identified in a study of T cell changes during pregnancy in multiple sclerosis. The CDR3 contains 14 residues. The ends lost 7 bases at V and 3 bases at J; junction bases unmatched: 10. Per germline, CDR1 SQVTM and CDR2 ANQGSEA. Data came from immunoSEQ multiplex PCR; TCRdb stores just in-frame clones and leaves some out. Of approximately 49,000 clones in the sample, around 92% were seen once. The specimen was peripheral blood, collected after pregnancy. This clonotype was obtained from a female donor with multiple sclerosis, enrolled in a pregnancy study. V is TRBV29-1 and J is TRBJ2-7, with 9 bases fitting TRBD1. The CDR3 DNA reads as TGCAGCGCCGGGATCGGACAGGGGAGCTACGAGCAGTACTTC. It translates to CSAGIGQGSYEQYF.